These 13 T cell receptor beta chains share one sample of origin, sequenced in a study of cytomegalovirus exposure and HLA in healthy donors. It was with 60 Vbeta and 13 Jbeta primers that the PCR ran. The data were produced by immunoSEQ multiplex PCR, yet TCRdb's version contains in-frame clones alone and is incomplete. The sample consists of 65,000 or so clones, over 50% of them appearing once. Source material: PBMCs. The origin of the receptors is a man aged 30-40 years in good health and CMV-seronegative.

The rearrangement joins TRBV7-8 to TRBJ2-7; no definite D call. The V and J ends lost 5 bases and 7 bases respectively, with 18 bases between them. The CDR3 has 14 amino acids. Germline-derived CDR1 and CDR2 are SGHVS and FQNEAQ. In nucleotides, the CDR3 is TGTGCCAGCAGCCCCATTCGTTCCCCTATGGAGCAGTACTTC. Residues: CASSPIRSPMEQYF.

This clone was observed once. CDR3 loop: CASSTTQGAALNTGELFF. The CDR3 nucleotides read TGTGCCAGCAGTACCACCCAGGGGGCAGCACTCAACACCGGGGAGCTGTTTTTT. The V and J genes are TRBV2 and TRBJ2-2; 8 bases are shared with TRBD1. The germline CDR1 and CDR2 sequences are SNHLY and FYNNEI. This CDR3 region has 18 residues. V gave up 5 bases and J gave up 2 bases; unmatched junction bases: 13.

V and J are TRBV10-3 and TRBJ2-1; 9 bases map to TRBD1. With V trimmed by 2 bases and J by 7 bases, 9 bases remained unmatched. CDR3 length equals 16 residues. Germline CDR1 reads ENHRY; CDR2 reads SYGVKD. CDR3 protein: CAISEAYRGQGNEQFF. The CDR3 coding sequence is TGTGCCATCAGTGAGGCTTACAGGGGGCAGGGTAATGAGCAGTTCTTC.

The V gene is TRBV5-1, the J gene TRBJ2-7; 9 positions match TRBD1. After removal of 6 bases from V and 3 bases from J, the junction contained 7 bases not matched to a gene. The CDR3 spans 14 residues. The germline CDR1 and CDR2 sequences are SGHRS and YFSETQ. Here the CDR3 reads CASNTGTGNYEQYF. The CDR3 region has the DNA TGCGCCAGCAATACCGGGACAGGGAACTACGAGCAGTACTTC.

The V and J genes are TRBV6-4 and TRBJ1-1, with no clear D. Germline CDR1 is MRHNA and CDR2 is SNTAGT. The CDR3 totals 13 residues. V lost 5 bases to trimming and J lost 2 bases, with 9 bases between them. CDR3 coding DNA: TGTGCCAGCAGTAAAGAGTCAAACACTGAAGCTTTCTTT. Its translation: CASSKESNTEAFF.

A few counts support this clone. The CDR3 sequence is CASSDGTGILYEQYF. The CDR3 region has the DNA TGTGCCAGCAGCGACGGGACAGGGATTCTCTACGAGCAGTACTTC. The chain carries TRBV7-8 and TRBJ2-7, with TRBD1 identical over 9 bases. The germline gives CDR1 SGHVS, CDR2 FQNEAQ. The V gene end was trimmed by 5 bases and the J gene end by 3 bases; junction bases not matched to a gene: 8. This CDR3 comprises 15 residues.

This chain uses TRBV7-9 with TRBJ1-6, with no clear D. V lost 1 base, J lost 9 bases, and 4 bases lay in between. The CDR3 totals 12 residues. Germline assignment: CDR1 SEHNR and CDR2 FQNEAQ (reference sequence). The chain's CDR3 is CASSLDGSPLHF. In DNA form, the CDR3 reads TGTGCCAGCAGCTTAGACGGTTCACCCCTCCACTTT.

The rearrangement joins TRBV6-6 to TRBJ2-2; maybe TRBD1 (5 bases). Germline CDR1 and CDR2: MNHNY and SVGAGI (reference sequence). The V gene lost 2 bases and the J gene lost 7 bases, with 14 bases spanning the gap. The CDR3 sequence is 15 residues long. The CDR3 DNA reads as TGTGCCAGCAGTTACCCCACCACAGGAGTCGGGGAGCTGTTTTTT. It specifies CASSYPTTGVGELFF.

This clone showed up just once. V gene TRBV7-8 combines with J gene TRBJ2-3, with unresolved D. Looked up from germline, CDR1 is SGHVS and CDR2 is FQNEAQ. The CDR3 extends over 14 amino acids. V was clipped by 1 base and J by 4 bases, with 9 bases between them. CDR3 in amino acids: CASSLGSLPDTQYF. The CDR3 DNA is TGTGCCAGCAGCTTAGGTTCTCTCCCAGATACGCAGTATTTT.

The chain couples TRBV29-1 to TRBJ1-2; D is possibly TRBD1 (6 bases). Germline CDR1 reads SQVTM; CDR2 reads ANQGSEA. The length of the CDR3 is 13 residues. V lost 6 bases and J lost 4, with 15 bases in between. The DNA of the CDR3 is TGCAGCGTCCCATCTGACAGGTCCTATGGCTACACCTTC. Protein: CSVPSDRSYGYTF.

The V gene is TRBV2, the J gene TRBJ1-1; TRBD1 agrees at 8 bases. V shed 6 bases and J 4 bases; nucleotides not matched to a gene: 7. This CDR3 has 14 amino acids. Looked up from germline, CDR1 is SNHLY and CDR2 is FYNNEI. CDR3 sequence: CASRADRDGTEAFF. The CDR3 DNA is TGTGCCAGCAGGGCGGACAGGGACGGCACTGAAGCTTTCTTT.

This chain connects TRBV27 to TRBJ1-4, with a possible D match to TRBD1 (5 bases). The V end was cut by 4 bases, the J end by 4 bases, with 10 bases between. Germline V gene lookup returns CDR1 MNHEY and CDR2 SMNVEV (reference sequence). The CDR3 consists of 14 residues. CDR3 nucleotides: TGTGCCAGCAGTTCCCAGGGTGGTAATGAAAAACTGTTTTTT. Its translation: CASSSQGGNEKLFF.

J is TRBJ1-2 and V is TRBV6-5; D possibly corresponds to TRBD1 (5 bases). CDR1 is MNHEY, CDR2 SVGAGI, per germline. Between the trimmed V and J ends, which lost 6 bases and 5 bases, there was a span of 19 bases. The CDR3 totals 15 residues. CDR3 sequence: CASRNVAGSWYGYTF. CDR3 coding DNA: TGTGCCAGCAGGAATGTGGCAGGGTCATGGTATGGCTACACCTTC.